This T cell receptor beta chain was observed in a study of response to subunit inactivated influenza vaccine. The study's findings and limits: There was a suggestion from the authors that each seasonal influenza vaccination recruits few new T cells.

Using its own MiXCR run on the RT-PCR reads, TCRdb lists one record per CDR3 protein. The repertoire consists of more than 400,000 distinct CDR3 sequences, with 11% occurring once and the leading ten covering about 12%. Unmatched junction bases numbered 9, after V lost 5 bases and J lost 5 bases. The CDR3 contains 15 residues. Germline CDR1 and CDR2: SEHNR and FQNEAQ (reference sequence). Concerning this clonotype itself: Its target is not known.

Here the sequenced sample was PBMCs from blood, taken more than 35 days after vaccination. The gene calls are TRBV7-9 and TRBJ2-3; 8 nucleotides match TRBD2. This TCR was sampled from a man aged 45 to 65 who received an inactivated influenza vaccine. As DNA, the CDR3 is TGTGCCAGCAGCCCTCGAGCGGGGGCACAAGATACGCAGTATTTT. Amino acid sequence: CASSPRAGAQDTQYF. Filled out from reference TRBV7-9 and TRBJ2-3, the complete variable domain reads DTGVSQNPRHKITKRGQNVTFRCDPISEHNRLYWYRQTLGQGPEFLTYFQNEAQLEKSRLLSDRFSAERPKGSFSTLEIQRTEQGDSAMYLCASSPRAGAQDTQYFGPGTRLTVL.